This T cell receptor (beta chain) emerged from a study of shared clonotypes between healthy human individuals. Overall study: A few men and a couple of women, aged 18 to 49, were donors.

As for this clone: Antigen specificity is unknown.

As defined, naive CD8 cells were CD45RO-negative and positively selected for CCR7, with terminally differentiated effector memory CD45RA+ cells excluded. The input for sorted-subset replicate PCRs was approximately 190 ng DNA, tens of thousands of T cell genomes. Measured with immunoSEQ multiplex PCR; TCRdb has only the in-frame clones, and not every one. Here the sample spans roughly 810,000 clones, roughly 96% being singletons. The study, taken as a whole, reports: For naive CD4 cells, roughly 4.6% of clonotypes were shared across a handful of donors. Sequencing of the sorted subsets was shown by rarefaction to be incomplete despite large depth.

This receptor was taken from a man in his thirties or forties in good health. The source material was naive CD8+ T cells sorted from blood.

The CDR3 is CASSWASGPYEQYF. CDR3 nucleotide sequence: TGTGCCAGCAGTTGGGCTAGCGGACCCTACGAGCAGTACTTC. The rearrangement links TRBV27 to TRBJ2-7; 7 nucleotides match TRBD2. Germline CDR1 MNHEY, CDR2 SMNVEV (reference sequence). Trimming took 4 bases from V and 2 from J; bases not matched to a gene: 5. The CDR3 length is 14 residues.